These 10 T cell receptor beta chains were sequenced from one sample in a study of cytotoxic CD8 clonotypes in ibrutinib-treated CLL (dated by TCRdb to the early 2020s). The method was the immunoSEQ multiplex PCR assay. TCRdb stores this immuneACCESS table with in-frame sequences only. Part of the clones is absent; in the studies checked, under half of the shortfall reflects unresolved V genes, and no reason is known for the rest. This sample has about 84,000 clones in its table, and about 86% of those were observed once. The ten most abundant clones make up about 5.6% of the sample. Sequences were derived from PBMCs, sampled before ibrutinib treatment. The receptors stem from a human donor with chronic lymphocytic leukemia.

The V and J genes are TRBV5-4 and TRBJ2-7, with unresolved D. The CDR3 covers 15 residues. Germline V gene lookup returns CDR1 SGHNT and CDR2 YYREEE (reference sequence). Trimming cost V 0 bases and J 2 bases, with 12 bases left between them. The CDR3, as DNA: TGTGCCAGCAGCTTGGCCCCAGGAGCCACCTACGAGCAGTACTTC. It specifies CASSLAPGATYEQYF. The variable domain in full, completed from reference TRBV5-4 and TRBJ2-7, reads ETGVTQSPTHLIKTRGQQVTLRCSSQSGHNTVSWYQQALGQGPQFIFQYYREEENGRGNFPPRFSGLQFPNYSSELNVNALELDDSALYLCASSLAPGATYEQYFGPGTRLTVT.

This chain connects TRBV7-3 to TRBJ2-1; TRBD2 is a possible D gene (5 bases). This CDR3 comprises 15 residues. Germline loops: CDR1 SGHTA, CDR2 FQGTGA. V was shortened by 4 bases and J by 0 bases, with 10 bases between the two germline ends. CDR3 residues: CASSSGGNSYNEQFF. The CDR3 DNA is TGTGCCAGCAGCTCCGGAGGCAACTCCTACAATGAGCAGTTCTTC.

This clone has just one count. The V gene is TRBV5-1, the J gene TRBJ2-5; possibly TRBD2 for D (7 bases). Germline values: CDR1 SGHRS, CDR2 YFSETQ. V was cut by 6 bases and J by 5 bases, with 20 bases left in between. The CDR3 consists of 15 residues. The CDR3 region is CASTNGGSQGETQYF. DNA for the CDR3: TGCGCCAGCACTAACGGCGGGAGTCAGGGGGAGACCCAGTACTTC.

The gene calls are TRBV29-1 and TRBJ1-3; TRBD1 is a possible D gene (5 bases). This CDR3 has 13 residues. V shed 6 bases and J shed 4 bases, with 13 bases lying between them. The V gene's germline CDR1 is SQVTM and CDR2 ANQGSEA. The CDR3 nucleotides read TGCAGCGTATCTAGGGACCTGGGAAACACCATATATTTT. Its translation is CSVSRDLGNTIYF. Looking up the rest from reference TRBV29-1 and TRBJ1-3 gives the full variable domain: SAVISQKPSRDICQRGTSLTIQCQVDSQVTMMFWYRQQPGQSLTLIATANQGSEATYESGFVIDKFPISRPNLTFSTLTVSNMSPEDSSIYLCSVSRDLGNTIYFGEGSWLTVV.

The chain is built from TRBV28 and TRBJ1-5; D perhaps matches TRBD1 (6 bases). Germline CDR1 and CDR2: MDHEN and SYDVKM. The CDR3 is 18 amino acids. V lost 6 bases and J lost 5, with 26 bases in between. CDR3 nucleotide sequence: TGTGCCAGCAGCACACACGACAGGCTAAAAGGCATTTATCAGCCCCAGCATTTT. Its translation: CASSTHDRLKGIYQPQHF.

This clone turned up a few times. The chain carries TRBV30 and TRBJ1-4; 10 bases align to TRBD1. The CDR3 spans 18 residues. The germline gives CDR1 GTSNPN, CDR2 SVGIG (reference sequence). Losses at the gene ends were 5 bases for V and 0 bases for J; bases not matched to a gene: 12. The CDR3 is CAWRRQGAIRATNEKLFF. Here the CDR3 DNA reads TGTGCCTGGCGAAGACAGGGGGCTATCCGGGCAACTAATGAAAAACTGTTTTTT.

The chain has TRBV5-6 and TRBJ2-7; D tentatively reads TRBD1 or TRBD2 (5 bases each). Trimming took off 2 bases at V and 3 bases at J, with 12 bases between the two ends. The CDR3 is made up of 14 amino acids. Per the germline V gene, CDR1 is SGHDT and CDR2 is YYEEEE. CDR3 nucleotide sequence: TGTGCCAGCAGCTTACCGGGACCGTACTACGAGCAGTACTTC. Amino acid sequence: CASSLPGPYYEQYF.

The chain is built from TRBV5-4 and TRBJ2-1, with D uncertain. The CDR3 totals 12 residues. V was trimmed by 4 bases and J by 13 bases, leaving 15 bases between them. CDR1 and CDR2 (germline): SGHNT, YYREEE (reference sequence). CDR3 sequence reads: CASSPGREIQFF. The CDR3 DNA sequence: TGTGCCAGCAGCCCAGGACGAGAGATCCAGTTCTTC. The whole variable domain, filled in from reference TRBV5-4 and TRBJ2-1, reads ETGVTQSPTHLIKTRGQQVTLRCSSQSGHNTVSWYQQALGQGPQFIFQYYREEENGRGNFPPRFSGLQFPNYSSELNVNALELDDSALYLCASSPGREIQFFGPGTRLTVL.

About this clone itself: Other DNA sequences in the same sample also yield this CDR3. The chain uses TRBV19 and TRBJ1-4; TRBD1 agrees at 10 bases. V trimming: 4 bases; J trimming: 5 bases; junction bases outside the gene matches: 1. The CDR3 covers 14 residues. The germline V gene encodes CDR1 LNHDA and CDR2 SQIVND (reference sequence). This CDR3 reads CASSRDRGNEKLFF. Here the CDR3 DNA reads TGTGCCAGTAGTAGGGACAGGGGCAATGAAAAACTGTTTTTT.

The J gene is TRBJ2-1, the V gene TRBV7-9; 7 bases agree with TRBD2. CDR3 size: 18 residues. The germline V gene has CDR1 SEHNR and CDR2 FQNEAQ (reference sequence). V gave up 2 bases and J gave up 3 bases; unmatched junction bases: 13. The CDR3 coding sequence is TGTGCCAGCAGCTTATTAGTTCCGGTGCCTAGCGGCTACAATGAGCAGTTCTTC. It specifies CASSLLVPVPSGYNEQFF.